Listed below are T cell receptor beta chains from one sample, sequenced in a study of identical twins. Each CDR3 protein is one row after TCRdb ran MiXCR on the 5' RACE reads. The sample lists some 900,000 distinct CDR3 sequences, around an eighth seen once, with around 1.5% in the top ten. These data also formed part of another study, on yellow fever vaccine responses in identical twins.

Sequenced material: PBMCs. These TCRs come from a woman aged 18 to 35 in good health. CDR3s include the opening cysteine and the closing phenylalanine or tryptophan. A D gene is named only where the DNA matches it firmly. For some rows the clone size is stated as once, few or many, or as a class when expanded; others skip it.

abundance	v_gene	j_gene	d_gene	CDR3nt	CDR3aa
.	TRBV3-1	TRBJ2-1	TRBD2	TGTGCCAGCAGCCAACACTTACTAGCGGGAGTCCCGGGGAATGAGCAGTTCTTC	CASSQHLLAGVPGNEQFF
.	TRBV7-9	TRBJ2-7	TRBD1	TGTGCCAGCAGCCCGTTGGGACAGGGGCTCTACTACGAGCAGTACTTC	CASSPLGQGLYYEQYF
many	TRBV20-1	TRBJ2-2	TRBD2	TGCAGTGCTAGAGATGGCATGGCGGGAGCCACCGGGGAGCTGTTTTTT	CSARDGMAGATGELFF
many	TRBV5-1	TRBJ2-2	.	TGTGCCAGCAGCTTGGACTTAAACACCGGGGAGCTGTTTTTT	CASSLDLNTGELFF
many	TRBV2	TRBJ2-1	.	TGTGCCAGCAGTGAAGATGGGTCACCTCACAATGAGCAGTTCTTC	CASSEDGSPHNEQFF
few	TRBV2	TRBJ1-1	.	TGTGCCAGCAGTGATAGGGCAGGGAGTACTGAAGCTTTCTTT	CASSDRAGSTEAFF
.	TRBV28	TRBJ2-2	.	TGTGCCAGCAGTTTCGAACAGGGCCGGACCACCGGGGAGCTGTTTTTT	CASSFEQGRTTGELFF
many	TRBV13	TRBJ2-3	TRBD2	TGTGCCAGCAGCAATAGCGGGGGAACAGATACGCAGTATTTT	CASSNSGGTDTQYF
few	TRBV18	TRBJ1-1	TRBD1	TGTGCCAGCTCCCAGGACAGGGGTCGGTCCTGGGGTACTGAAGCTTTCTTT	CASSQDRGRSWGTEAFF
.	TRBV11-2	TRBJ2-1	.	TGTGCCAGCACCGATAACAATGAGCAGTTCTTC	CASTDNNEQFF
few	TRBV3-1	TRBJ2-2	.	TGTGCCAGCAGCAAACCATGGGACTCCTCGAACACCGGGGAGCTGTTTTTT	CASSKPWDSSNTGELFF
many	TRBV12-3/TRBV12-4	TRBJ2-3	.	TGTGCCAGCAGAAATCGTCCAGGGGCTAGCACAGATACGCAGTATTTT	CASRNRPGASTDTQYF
few	TRBV7-8	TRBJ2-1	TRBD1	TGTGCCAGCAGCACCGGGACAGTAAGCGAGCAGTTCTTC	CASSTGTVSEQFF
.	TRBV5-1	TRBJ2-3	.	TGCGCCAGCAGCTTGGTCGTGGTCGGGGCAGATACGCAGTATTTT	CASSLVVVGADTQYF
few	TRBV5-1	TRBJ1-1	TRBD1	TGCGCCAGCAGCTTGAGGGGGCCGGCTGAAGCTTTCTTT	CASSLRGPAEAFF
few	TRBV28	TRBJ2-3	TRBD1	TGTGCCAGCCAAGTTACGGAAGACAGGGATAGCACAGATACGCAGTATTTT	CASQVTEDRDSTDTQYF
few	TRBV4-1	TRBJ2-5	.	TGCGCCAGCAGCCAAGTCCGGGGAGTGGAGACCCAGTACTTC	CASSQVRGVETQYF
few	TRBV6-4	TRBJ2-3	.	TGTGCCAGCAGTGAGCAGGCTGAACCCACAGATACGCAGTATTTT	CASSEQAEPTDTQYF
few	TRBV28	TRBJ2-4	.	TGTGCCAGCAGCACGCCAACGACAGGTTGGGGAGAAAACATTCAGTACTTC	CASSTPTTGWGENIQYF
.	TRBV4-1	TRBJ2-5	.	TGCGCCAGCAGCCAAGGACGGACGATTCAAGAGACCCAGTACTTC	CASSQGRTIQETQYF
.	TRBV28	TRBJ1-5	.	TGTGCCAGCAGAAGAGGGGGGGGGAGTTACCAGCCCCAGCATTTT	CASRRGGGSYQPQHF
few	TRBV2	TRBJ2-7	TRBD2	TGTGCCAGCAGTGAGCTGGCGGGAGGGCCGGAAGAGCAGTACTTC	CASSELAGGPEEQYF
.	TRBV12-3/TRBV12-4	TRBJ2-3	.	TGTGCCAGCAGTTTAGTCGGGAAGGCAGATACGCAGTATTTT	CASSLVGKADTQYF
few	TRBV27	TRBJ2-1	TRBD2	TGTGCCAGCAGCCCCTGGCGGGGACTAGCGAGACACAATGAGCAGTTCTTC	CASSPWRGLARHNEQFF
.	TRBV27	TRBJ1-2	TRBD1	TGTGCCAGCAGAGTTACAGGGGGTGGTTATGGCTACACCTTC	CASRVTGGGYGYTF
many	TRBV12-3/TRBV12-4	TRBJ1-3	.	TGTGCCAGCAGTTTTCCCGGAAACACCATATATTTT	CASSFPGNTIYF
few	TRBV6-6	TRBJ2-1	TRBD1	TGTGCCAGCAGTAACAGGGGGCCCAATGAGCAGTTCTTC	CASSNRGPNEQFF
.	TRBV27	TRBJ2-5	TRBD2	TGTGCCAGCAGTTCGGGGGGGCTGAGGGAGACCCAGTACTTC	CASSSGGLRETQYF
.	TRBV20-1	TRBJ1-1	TRBD1	TGCAGTGCCTCTCGGACAGGGGAGGTGGGTGAAGCTTTCTTT	CSASRTGEVGEAFF
few	TRBV12-3/TRBV12-4	TRBJ2-2	.	TGTGCCAGCAGGGGCGGGGCCGCGGACACCGGGGAGCTGTTTTTT	CASRGGAADTGELFF
few	TRBV20-1	TRBJ2-7	TRBD1	TGCAGTGCTAGAGATGGGGACAGATACTCCTACGAGCAGTACTTC	CSARDGDRYSYEQYF
few	TRBV11-2	TRBJ1-1	.	TGTGCCAGCAGCTTAGAGATTGGCACTGAAGCTTTCTTT	CASSLEIGTEAFF
few	TRBV2	TRBJ1-2	TRBD1	TGTGCCAGCAGATGGGACAGATCGAACTATGGCTACACCTTC	CASRWDRSNYGYTF
few	TRBV6-1	TRBJ2-1	.	TGTGCCAGCAGTGTATTGGGGGAGTCCTACAATGAGCAGTTCTTC	CASSVLGESYNEQFF
many	TRBV4-2	TRBJ1-4	.	TGTGCCAGCAGCCAAAATCCGGGTCAGGGGAATGAAAAACTGTTTTTT	CASSQNPGQGNEKLFF
many	TRBV7-8	TRBJ2-1	.	TGTGCCAGCAGCTCCCGAGGGGGTCTCGTTGCCGATGAGCAGTTCTTC	CASSSRGGLVADEQFF
.	TRBV27	TRBJ1-4	.	TGTGCCAGCAGCTCGCCCAGGGTCCTTAATGAAAAACTGTTTTTT	CASSSPRVLNEKLFF
.	TRBV6-1	TRBJ1-4	.	TGTGCCACCTCAGGACGGACGTCTAATGAAAAACTGTTTTTT	CATSGRTSNEKLFF
few	TRBV19	TRBJ2-5	.	TGTGCCAGTAGTATGGAGGGGGCAGGTGGGGTAGAGACCCAGTACTTC	CASSMEGAGGVETQYF
many	TRBV12-3/TRBV12-4	TRBJ2-3	TRBD2	TGTGCCAGCACTTTAGCGGGAGGACTCACAGATACGCAGTATTTT	CASTLAGGLTDTQYF
many	TRBV20-1	TRBJ2-3	TRBD2	TGCAGTGCTACACTCCCCGTCCTAGCGGGTAGCACAGATACGCAGTATTTT	CSATLPVLAGSTDTQYF
few	TRBV12-3/TRBV12-4	TRBJ1-4	TRBD1	TGTGCCAGCAGCACAGGGGTGGACGAAAAACTGTTTTTT	CASSTGVDEKLFF
many	TRBV20-1	TRBJ2-7	TRBD1	TGCAGTGCTAGAGGGGGACAGGGGGACCCCTACTACGAGCAGTACTTC	CSARGGQGDPYYEQYF
few	TRBV24-1	TRBJ2-1	.	TGTGCCACCAGTGATTTGCGCGAGAATGAGCAGTTCTTC	CATSDLRENEQFF
.	TRBV12-5	TRBJ2-1	.	TGTGCTAGTGGTTCCTCTAGCAGAAATGAGCAGTTCTTC	CASGSSSRNEQFF
.	TRBV6-1	TRBJ1-4	.	TGTGCCAGCAGCCGTACCGGGACCCTCAATGAAAAACTGTTTTTT	CASSRTGTLNEKLFF
few	TRBV6-5	TRBJ2-3	.	TGTGCCAGCAGTTACTCGTCTGGAGCCTCTAGCACAGATACGCAGTATTTT	CASSYSSGASSTDTQYF
few	TRBV7-8	TRBJ2-1	TRBD2	TGTGCCAGCCATTTGGTCCGGGGGGGCCCCAATGAGCAGTTCTTC	CASHLVRGGPNEQFF
few	TRBV7-3	TRBJ1-6	TRBD1	TGTGCCAGCAGTACGGGACAGAGATCTTCGGCCCTCCACTTT	CASSTGQRSSALHF
.	TRBV27	TRBJ2-7	TRBD2	TGTGCCAGCAGTCCCGGGTCTGCGGGGGGTAACGAGCAGTACTTC	CASSPGSAGGNEQYF